This T cell receptor beta chain was sequenced in a study of PD-1 blockade in classical Hodgkin lymphoma. Whole-study findings and limits: Anyone who began nivolumab under 1 year after ASCT was excluded.

As concerns this clone: Antigen specificity is unknown.

Produced via immunoSEQ multiplex PCR; TCRdb's table is partial and in-frame only. Of 15,000 or so clones in the sample, approximately 58% were seen once. Each patient's relapse followed autologous stem cell transplantation, and brentuximab vedotin exposure varied. Best overall response was complete response, partial response or progressive disease in these relapsed/refractory classical Hodgkin lymphoma patients. The CDR3 runs 14 residues. V lost 3 bases and J lost 6; bases outside the gene matches: 5. CDR1 and CDR2 from the germline V gene are SGDLS and YYNGEE. This specimen consisted of peripheral blood mononuclear cells (PBMCs), obtained at baseline. The rearrangement joins TRBV9 to TRBJ2-3, with 9 bases that match TRBD1. This receptor was taken from a human donor with classical Hodgkin lymphoma. The CDR3: CASSAGQGSDTQYF. The CDR3 nucleotides read TGTGCCAGCAGCGCGGGACAGGGCAGCGATACGCAGTATTTT.